These 27 T cell receptor beta chains came from one sample sequenced in a study of identical twins. Using its own MiXCR run on the 5' RACE reads, TCRdb lists one record per CDR3 protein. The sample has 500,000 or so distinct CDR3 sequences, under 25% seen once. The same sample was also studied in work on T cells expressing NK-cell markers.

Sample: CD4+ T cells sorted from blood. These receptors were taken from a woman between 18 and 29 years old in good health.

This clonotype was observed a handful of times. V usage is TRBV15 and J usage is TRBJ1-4, with 7 nucleotides matching TRBD1. The CDR3 runs to 17 residues. Germline CDR1 is LNHNV and CDR2 is YYDKDF (reference sequence). The ends lost 2 bases at V and 0 bases at J; junction bases unmatched: 6. The CDR3 sequence is CATSRPGTAATNEKLFF. The CDR3 region has the DNA TGTGCCACCAGCAGACCGGGGACAGCAGCAACTAATGAAAAACTGTTTTTT.

This clonotype showed up just a few times. This chain uses TRBV20-1 with TRBJ2-2; the match to TRBD2 covers 12 bases. Germline lookup yields CDR1 DFQATT and CDR2 SNEGSKA (reference sequence). J was trimmed by 8 bases and V by 6 bases; bases with no gene match: 7. The CDR3 is 14 amino acids. CDR3 coding DNA: TGCAGTGCGTTACTAGCGGGAGGTGTGGGGGAGCTGTTTTTT. Translation gives CSALLAGGVGELFF.

V is TRBV7-2 and J is TRBJ2-1, with no clear D. Trimming removed 5 bases at V and 9 bases at J, with 8 bases between. Germline CDR1 is SGHTA and CDR2 is FQGNSA. The CDR3 has 11 residues. CDR3 in DNA: TGTGCCAGCAGCAACAGTATTGAGCAGTTCTTC. Its protein product is CASSNSIEQFF.

The chain recombines TRBV7-2 with TRBJ2-7; D is unresolved. The germline CDR1 and CDR2 sequences are SGHTA and FQGNSA. Deletions cut 5 bases from V and 2 bases from J, with 13 bases between. The CDR3 spans 14 residues. DNA for the CDR3: TGTGCCAGCAGCCCTACCGGCGGAACCTACGAGCAGTACTTC. Translating gives CASSPTGGTYEQYF.

This clonotype was observed a few times. J is TRBJ2-1 and V is TRBV7-2; D remains unclear. The CDR3 consists of 14 residues. Germline CDR1 and CDR2: SGHTA and FQGNSA. Trimming shortened V by 9 bases and J by 0 bases, and 12 bases separated the two germline ends. The CDR3: CARDTESSYNEQFF. CDR3 bases: TGTGCCAGAGACACAGAGAGCTCCTACAATGAGCAGTTCTTC.

V usage is TRBV10-3 and J usage is TRBJ1-6; D unresolved. The CDR3 contains 13 residues. Germline assignment: CDR1 ENHRY and CDR2 SYGVKD. The ends were cut back, 8 bases at V and 13 bases at J, with 18 bases in the middle. CDR3 amino acids: CAISVNGYLPLHF. In DNA form, the CDR3 reads TGTGCCATCTCGGTGAATGGGTACCTCCCCCTCCACTTT.

In this sample, this clonotype turned up a few times. This sequence joins TRBV20-1 and TRBJ2-7; D uncertain. The V end lost 0 bases, the J end lost 4 bases, and 10 bases lay between the germline ends. The CDR3 is 13 residues long. Germline CDR1 reads DFQATT; CDR2 reads SNEGSKA (reference sequence). The DNA of the CDR3 is TGCAGTGCTAGAGATGGTACATTATACGAGCAGTACTTC. Translating gives CSARDGTLYEQYF.

This chain connects TRBV3-1 to TRBJ2-5, with D uncertain. Germline CDR1 LGHDT, CDR2 YNNKEL (reference sequence). This CDR3 is 14 amino acids long. The ends were cut back, 4 bases at V and 2 bases at J, with 11 bases in the middle. The CDR3 region is CASSLRRRQETQYF. The CDR3 DNA is TGTGCCAGCAGCCTTCGACGGCGGCAAGAGACCCAGTACTTC.

The CDR3 spells CASSPSSGTSYEQYF. The CDR3 DNA reads TGTGCCAGCAGCCCTTCAAGCGGGACCTCCTACGAGCAGTACTTC. The rearrangement links TRBV7-2 to TRBJ2-7, with 7 nucleotides matching TRBD2. With 5 bases clipped from V and 0 bases from J, the junction kept 7 bases outside the gene matches. CDR1 SGHTA and CDR2 FQGNSA come from the germline V gene. The CDR3 has 15 amino acids.

This clonotype was picked up a small number of times. This rearrangement joins TRBV6-2 or TRBV6-3 to TRBJ2-2, with a tentative D call TRBD1 (6 bases). The CDR3 loop spans 14 amino acids. CDR1 is MNHEY and CDR2 is SVGEGT in the germline V gene. The V and J ends lost 10 bases and 1 base respectively, with 13 bases between them. CDR3 sequence (DNA): TGTGCCACCAAAGACAGGAAGAACACCGGGGAGCTGTTTTTT. Protein sequence: CATKDRKNTGELFF.

The rearrangement links TRBV5-1 to TRBJ2-7, with 7 bases matching TRBD1. After removal of 0 bases from V and 4 bases from J, the junction contained 7 bases not matched to a gene. The germline V gene has CDR1 SGHRS and CDR2 YFSETQ. This CDR3 is built from 15 residues. CDR3 sequence (DNA): TGCGCCAGCAGCTTGGTCGGGACAGCCGCTTACGAGCAGTACTTC. It is translated as CASSLVGTAAYEQYF.

CDR3 region: CSVRREGRTDTQYF. CDR3 bases: TGCAGTGTCCGGCGGGAGGGCCGCACAGATACGCAGTATTTT. This chain uses TRBV20-1 with TRBJ2-3, with TRBD2 matching 9 bases. V shed 7 bases, J shed 1 base, and the junction held 6 bases outside the gene matches. Per germline, CDR1 DFQATT and CDR2 SNEGSKA (reference sequence). This CDR3 spans 14 amino acids.

The V call is TRBV7-2, the J call TRBJ1-1; D is undetermined. Trimming pared 2 bases from V and 1 base from J, leaving 11 bases between. The CDR3 is made up of 15 amino acids. Germline CDR1 reads SGHTA; CDR2 reads FQGNSA. The CDR3 region is CASSLFAGGNTEAFF. The CDR3 region has the DNA TGTGCCAGCAGCTTATTCGCTGGCGGGAACACTGAAGCTTTCTTT.

This clonotype has just a few counts. Written as DNA, the CDR3 is TGTGCCAGCAGCACCACTAGCGGGGGGAGCTACAATGAGCAGTTCTTC. As protein: CASSTTSGGSYNEQFF. This rearrangement joins TRBV6-1 to TRBJ2-1, with 12 bases aligning to TRBD2. Germline lookup yields CDR1 MNHNS and CDR2 SASEGT. Trimming removed 6 bases from V and 3 bases from J; junction bases left unmatched: 6. The CDR3 runs to 16 residues.

This clonotype was counted many times. The chain combines TRBV7-2 with TRBJ2-3; unclear D gene. There are 14 residues in the CDR3. V was cut by 5 bases and J by 3 bases, with 12 bases left in between. The germline V gene has CDR1 SGHTA and CDR2 FQGNSA. CDR3 amino acids: CASSIDDTTDTQYF. DNA for the CDR3: TGTGCCAGCAGCATCGACGACACTACAGATACGCAGTATTTT.

This clonotype has only a few counts. This chain links TRBV20-1 with TRBJ2-6; D gene uncertain. Germline V gives CDR1 DFQATT, CDR2 SNEGSKA (reference sequence). CDR3 size: 17 residues. In nucleotides, the CDR3 is TGCGGGATAGGGTCTTGGGTAACCAACTCTGGGGCCAACGTCCTGACTTTC. Amino acid sequence: CGIGSWVTNSGANVLTF.

In its sample, this clonotype was seen a few times. The rearrangement joins TRBV12-3 or TRBV12-4 to TRBJ1-1; D might be TRBD1 (5 bases). CDR3 size: 14 residues. V lost 8 bases, J lost 0 bases, and 13 bases lay in between. The CDR3 DNA reads TGTGCCAGCCGTAAAGTGGGGCTGAACACTGAAGCTTTCTTT. It yields the protein CASRKVGLNTEAFF.

Only a few counts were recorded for this clonotype. The chain's CDR3 is CASSVAGSYEQYF. The CDR3 DNA reads as TGTGCCAGCAGCGTAGCTGGGTCCTACGAGCAGTACTTC. V is TRBV9 and J is TRBJ2-7; D remains ambiguous. The CDR3 consists of 13 residues. V was shortened by 0 bases and J by 1 base, with 5 bases between the two germline ends. Germline assignment: CDR1 SGDLS and CDR2 YYNGEE.

CDR3: CASSQEPTSVDTQYF. The CDR3 nucleotides are TGTGCCAGCAGCCAAGAACCCACCAGCGTGGATACGCAGTATTTT. The chain couples TRBV3-1 to TRBJ2-3; D call uncertain. V lost 0 bases and J lost 6, with 13 bases in between. CDR3 length: 15 amino acids. Per germline, CDR1 LGHDT and CDR2 YNNKEL (reference sequence).

The chain has TRBV5-1 and TRBJ1-6; 7 nucleotides agree with TRBD1. The germline V gene has CDR1 SGHRS and CDR2 YFSETQ. The CDR3 consists of 14 residues. V lost 4 bases and J lost 11; bases outside the gene matches: 9. The CDR3 sequence: CASSRDSVSPPLHF. DNA for the CDR3: TGCGCCAGCAGCCGGGACAGCGTCTCTCCACCCCTCCACTTT.

CDR3 nucleotides: TGTGCCAGCAGTTTGTCTGGGTTGGTAGGCTACACCTTC. Its translation is CASSLSGLVGYTF. This sequence joins TRBV12-3 or TRBV12-4 and TRBJ1-2, with D uncertain. V lost 3 bases and J lost 8, with 13 bases in between. CDR3 length: 13 amino acids.

The J gene is TRBJ2-6, the V gene TRBV4-3; the D is unclear. The ends were cut back, 4 bases at V and 3 bases at J, with 10 bases in the middle. Germline V gives CDR1 LGHNA, CDR2 YSLEER. CDR3 size: 15 residues. The CDR3 loop reads CASSRLLYGANVLTF. The CDR3 DNA follows: TGCGCCAGCAGCCGGTTACTGTATGGGGCCAACGTCCTGACTTTC.

This clonotype has ten or more counts. The chain joins TRBV10-3 to TRBJ1-5; 12 bases fit TRBD1. Losses at the gene ends were 6 bases for V and 4 bases for J; bases not matched to a gene: 7. CDR3 length: 16 amino acids. The germline CDR1 and CDR2 sequences are ENHRY and SYGVKD. CDR3 protein: CAISDPGQGANQPQHF. CDR3 coding DNA: TGTGCCATCAGCGATCCGGGACAGGGGGCGAATCAGCCCCAGCATTTT.

This clonotype has just a few counts. CDR3 nucleotide sequence: TGTGCCAGCAGCAAAGGACAGAGAAACACCATATATTTT. Translating it yields CASSKGQRNTIYF. V is TRBV27 and J is TRBJ1-3; D perhaps matches TRBD1 (6 bases). V lost 6 bases and J 5 bases, leaving 11 bases between the germline ends. The CDR3 spans 13 residues. From germline, CDR1 is MNHEY and CDR2 SMNVEV (reference sequence).

This clonotype was recorded many times. V and J are TRBV5-1 and TRBJ2-7; D possibly matches TRBD1 or TRBD2 (5 bases each). The CDR3 loop spans 13 amino acids. The V end was cut by 6 bases, the J end by 0 bases, with 10 bases between. Germline V gives CDR1 SGHRS, CDR2 YFSETQ. CDR3 amino acids: CASNPGSSYEQYF. CDR3 DNA: TGCGCCAGCAACCCAGGGAGCTCCTACGAGCAGTACTTC.

This clonotype was detected a few times. The chain joins TRBV4-3 to TRBJ2-2; TRBD2 agrees at 9 bases. Germline assignment: CDR1 LGHNA and CDR2 YSLEER. This CDR3 has 17 amino acids. The V segment lost 0 bases and the J segment 4 bases; nucleotides outside the gene matches: 6. CDR3 sequence reads: CASSQDGGRAGTGELFF. In DNA form, the CDR3 reads TGCGCCAGCAGCCAAGATGGCGGGAGGGCCGGCACCGGGGAGCTGTTTTTT.

Remarks on this clonotype: Being one base from a much bigger clone, this may be a read error. The chain recombines TRBV4-2 with TRBJ2-3; 10 bases fit TRBD2. The V gene's germline CDR1 is LGHNA and CDR2 YNFKEQ. The CDR3 is 18 residues long. CDR3: CAISPALLAGSPTDTQYF. In DNA form, the CDR3 reads TGTGCCATCAGCCCCGCCCTACTAGCGGGATCCCCCACAGATACGCAGTATTTT.